What follows are 8 T cell receptor beta chains derived from one specimen sequenced in a study of T cells in women clearing cervical HPV infection (dated by TCRdb to the late 2010s). Library method: the immunoSEQ multiplex PCR assay. In TCRdb, the immuneACCESS table is reduced to in-frame sequences with V and J assigned. These tables do not hold every clone; where another copy was compared, an unresolved V gene accounts for under half, and the others remain unexplained. In this sample's table one finds about 36,000 clones. Roughly 3.5% of the sample is taken by the ten largest. The sequencing sample was made of blood buffy coat. The receptors come from a woman between 18 and 75 years old with a cervical HPV16 infection that either progressed to CIN3+ or cleared (not recorded which).

Points on this clone: The DNA ends 3 residues before the CDR3 does, and the rest of the CDR3 is filled in from the germline J gene. The chain is built from TRBV28 and TRBJ2-7; possible D gene TRBD1, 5 bases. The germline V gene has CDR1 MDHEN and CDR2 SYDVKM. With 4 bases removed from V and 3 bases from J, the gap between germline ends came to 19 bases. CDR3 size: 16 residues. The CDR3: CASSYELRVMGYEQYF. Partial CDR3 DNA: TGTGCCAGCAGTTACGAACTCAGGGTGATGGGCTACGAG.

Details on this clone: With the read ending 3 residues before the CDR3 end, the germline J gene is used to fill in that end. The chain is built from TRBV6-4 and TRBJ2-3; 9 nucleotides agree with TRBD1. CDR1 MRHNA and CDR2 SNTAGT come from the germline V gene. The CDR3 sequence is 14 residues long. V lost 4 bases and J lost 1; bases outside the gene matches: 0. CDR3 bases read: TGTGCCAGCAGTGGGACAGGGGGCACAGATACG. It translates to CASSGTGGTDT. The entire CDR3 reads CASSGTGGTDTQYF.

A word on this clone: The read comes to an end 3 residues before the CDR3 does, leaving the germline J gene to fill in the end. This sequence joins TRBV7-2 and TRBJ2-7; TRBD2 is a possible D gene (5 bases). The CDR3 runs to 13 residues. Germline CDR1 SGHTA, CDR2 FQGNSA. V shed 5 bases and J shed 4 bases, with 12 bases lying between them. The covered CDR3 bases are TGTGCCAGCAGCACGTCCCCGGGGTACGAG. It yields the protein CASSTSPGYE. The full CDR3 sequence reads CASSTSPGYEQYF.

With regard to this clone: Coverage ceases 3 residues before the CDR3 finishes, and the germline J gene fills in the end. The rearrangement links TRBV5-1 to TRBJ2-2; D may match TRBD1 or TRBD2 (5 bases each). The V gene lost 3 bases and the J gene lost 3 bases, with 15 bases spanning the gap. The germline V gene has CDR1 SGHRS and CDR2 YFSETQ. There are 16 residues in the CDR3. CDR3: CASSSDQGVHTGELFF. CDR3 bases read: TGCGCCAGCAGCTCCGACCAGGGAGTGCACACCGGGGAG.

Comments on this clone: The read ends 3 residues shy of where the CDR3 ends; the end is completed using the germline J gene. The chain joins TRBV19 to TRBJ1-5; 7 nucleotides match TRBD1. Germline CDR1 LNHDA, CDR2 SQIVND (reference sequence). V lost 5 bases and J lost 7; bases outside the gene matches: 11. This CDR3 comprises 15 residues. Partial CDR3 DNA: TGTGCCAGTAGTCCGCACGACAGGGCGGACCAGCCC. The encoded protein is CASSPHDRADQP. The CDR3 in its entirety is CASSPHDRADQPQHF.

On this clone itself: Read sequence stops 3 residues before the CDR3 end, and the germline J gene provides the missing end. V usage is TRBV20-1 and J usage is TRBJ2-7, with 14 bases that match TRBD2. Germline values: CDR1 DFQATT, CDR2 SNEGSKA (reference sequence). The junction had 11 bases not matched to a gene; V was cut back by 3 bases and J by 4 bases. The CDR3 runs 17 residues. CDR3 sequence reads: CSARGVGLAGGRYEQYF. The CDR3 DNA, read in part, is TGCAGTGCTAGGGGGGTTGGACTAGCGGGAGGCCGGTACGAG.

With respect to this clone: Read data end 3 residues before the CDR3 end; the end is taken from the germline J gene. This chain joins TRBV19 and TRBJ1-5; 7 bases are shared with TRBD1. The CDR3 spans 17 residues. V gave up 5 bases and J gave up 0 bases; unmatched junction bases: 10. Per germline, CDR1 LNHDA and CDR2 SQIVND (reference sequence). The CDR3 region is CASSARDRGGSNQPQHF. CDR3 DNA (partial): TGTGCCAGTAGTGCTCGGGACAGAGGGGGTAGCAATCAGCCC.

Of note for this clone: Coverage ceases 3 residues before the CDR3 finishes, and the germline J gene fills in the end. The J gene is TRBJ2-5, the V gene TRBV20-1, with D possibly matching TRBD1 (6 bases). V lost 6 bases and J 4 bases, leaving 24 bases between the germline ends. This CDR3 has 16 amino acids. Looked up from germline, CDR1 is DFQATT and CDR2 is SNEGSKA (reference sequence). The CDR3 DNA, read in part, is TGCAGTGCCCAGGCAGCAGGGGCCCTGATCGGAGAGACC. Protein: CSAQAAGALIGET. The whole CDR3 region reads CSAQAAGALIGETQYF.